This TCR beta chain appears in the sequencing data of a study of blood T cell repertoires in COVID-19. Across the whole study: COVID-19 samples from acute and convalescent phases originated in the United States, Italy and Spain. Nucleic acid was either cDNA or gDNA, and it came from T cells, B-cell-depleted T cells, or PBMCs.

Per the authors' pipeline: Quantification of nucleated cells was approximated via reference gene primer amplification. Sequencing was performed with immunoSEQ multiplex PCR; in TCRdb, only in-frame clones are kept and a portion is missing. The V and J calls and clone size come from that table; D and trimming were worked out from the DNA. The table shows approximately 230,000 clones, with about four fifths occurring only once. The CDR3 extends over 13 amino acids. V dropped 5 bases and J dropped 5 bases, with 9 bases sitting between them. Germline CDR1 is SGHAT and CDR2 is FQDESV (reference sequence).

This receptor was taken from an elderly man with acute or convalescent COVID-19. This chain uses TRBV11-1 with TRBJ2-2; TRBD1 might be the D (5 bases). Sequencing was carried out using peripheral blood. The DNA of the CDR3 is TGTGCCAGCAGCCCGCGGACAACCGGGGAGCTGTTTTTT. This codes for CASSPRTTGELFF.